The T cell receptor (beta chain) under discussion was sequenced for a study of read filtering for tumor transcriptome and immune sequencing. The wider study: Per sample, TCR-region reads ranged about 4.05 to 10.27 million by IR-seq, roughly 75 to 1,400 by RNA-seq.

In germline, CDR1 is DFQATT, CDR2 SNEGSKA (reference sequence). The CDR3 has 13 residues. Every patient had bone marrow sampled while the disease was active. This clonotype was found a few times. Its antigen is undetermined. A read error may explain this, as a much larger clone is one base away. Broader study findings: IR-seq captured clonotypes deeper and more reliably than RNA-seq. This fraction held mixed bone marrow immune cells after CD138-negative sorting.

The library was built from 400 ng RNA with molecular barcoded adaptors for alpha/delta and beta/gamma chains. Using its own MiXCR run on the reads, TCRdb lists one record per CDR3 protein. The sample gives approximately 58,000 distinct CDR3 sequences, approximately 13% of which show up once; about a sixth is in the top ten. The V and J genes are TRBV20-1 and TRBJ1-2, with 7 positions matching TRBD1. This TCR derives from a donor aged 40 or over with multiple myeloma. The sample consisted of a population of CD138-negative cells sorted from bone marrow. The DNA for the CDR3 is TGCAGTGCTAAACAGGGGATTGACTATGGCTACGCCTTC. It specifies CSAKQGIDYGYAF.